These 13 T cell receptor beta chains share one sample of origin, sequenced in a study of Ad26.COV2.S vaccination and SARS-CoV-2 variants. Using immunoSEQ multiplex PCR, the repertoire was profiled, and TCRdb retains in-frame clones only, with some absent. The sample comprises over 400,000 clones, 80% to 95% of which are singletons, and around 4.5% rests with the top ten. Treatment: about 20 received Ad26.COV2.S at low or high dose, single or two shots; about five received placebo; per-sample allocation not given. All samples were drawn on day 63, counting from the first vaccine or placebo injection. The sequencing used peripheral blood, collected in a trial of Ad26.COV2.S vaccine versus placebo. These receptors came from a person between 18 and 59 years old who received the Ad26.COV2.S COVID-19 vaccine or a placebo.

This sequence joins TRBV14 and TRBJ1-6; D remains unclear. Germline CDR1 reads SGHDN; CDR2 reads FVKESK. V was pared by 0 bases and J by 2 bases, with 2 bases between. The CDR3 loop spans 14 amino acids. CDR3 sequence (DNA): TGTGCCAGCAGCCAAGAGGCCTATAATTCACCCCTCCACTTT. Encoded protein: CASSQEAYNSPLHF.

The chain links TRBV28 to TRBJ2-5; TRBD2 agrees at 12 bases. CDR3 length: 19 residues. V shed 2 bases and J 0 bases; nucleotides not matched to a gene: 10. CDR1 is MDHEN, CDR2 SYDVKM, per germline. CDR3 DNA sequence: TGTGCCAGCAGTTTAGCAACGGGACTAGCGGGTCCCTACCAAGAGACCCAGTACTTC. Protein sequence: CASSLATGLAGPYQETQYF.

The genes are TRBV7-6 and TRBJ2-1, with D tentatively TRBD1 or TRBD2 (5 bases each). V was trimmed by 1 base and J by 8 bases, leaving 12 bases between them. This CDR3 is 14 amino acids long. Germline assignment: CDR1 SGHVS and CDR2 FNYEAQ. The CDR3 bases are TGTGCCAGCAGCTTAGACCTCCGGGGCGATGAGCAGTTCTTC. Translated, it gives CASSLDLRGDEQFF.

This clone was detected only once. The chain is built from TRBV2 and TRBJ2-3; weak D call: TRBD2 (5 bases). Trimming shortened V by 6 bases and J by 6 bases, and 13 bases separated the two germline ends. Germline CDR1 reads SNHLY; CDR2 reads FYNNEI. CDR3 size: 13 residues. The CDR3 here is CASRLGVADTQYF. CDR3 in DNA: TGTGCCAGCAGGCTGGGAGTAGCCGATACGCAGTATTTT.

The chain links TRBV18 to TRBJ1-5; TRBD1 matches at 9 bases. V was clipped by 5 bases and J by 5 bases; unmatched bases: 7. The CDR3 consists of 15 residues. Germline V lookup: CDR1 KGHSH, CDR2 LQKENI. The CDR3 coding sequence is TGTGCCAGCTCATCGGACAGGGGTTGGGATCAGCCCCAGCATTTT. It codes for CASSSDRGWDQPQHF.

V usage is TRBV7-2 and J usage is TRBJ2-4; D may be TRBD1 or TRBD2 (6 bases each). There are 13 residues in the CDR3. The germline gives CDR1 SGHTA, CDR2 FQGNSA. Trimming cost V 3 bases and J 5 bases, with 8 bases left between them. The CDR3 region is CASSFRGENIQYF. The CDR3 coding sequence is TGTGCCAGCAGCTTTAGGGGGGAAAACATTCAGTACTTC.

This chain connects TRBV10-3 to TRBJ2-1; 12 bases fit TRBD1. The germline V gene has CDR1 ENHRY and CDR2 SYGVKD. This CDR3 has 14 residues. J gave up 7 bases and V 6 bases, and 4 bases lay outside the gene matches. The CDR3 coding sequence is TGTGCCATCAGCGGGACAGGGGGCTTTAATGAGCAGTTCTTC. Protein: CAISGTGGFNEQFF.

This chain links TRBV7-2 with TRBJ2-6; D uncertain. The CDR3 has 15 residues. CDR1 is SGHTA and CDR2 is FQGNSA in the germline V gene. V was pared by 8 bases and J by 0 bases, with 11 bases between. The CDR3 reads CASGEGLSGANVLTF. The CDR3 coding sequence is TGTGCCAGCGGGGAAGGTCTCTCTGGGGCCAACGTCCTGACTTTC.

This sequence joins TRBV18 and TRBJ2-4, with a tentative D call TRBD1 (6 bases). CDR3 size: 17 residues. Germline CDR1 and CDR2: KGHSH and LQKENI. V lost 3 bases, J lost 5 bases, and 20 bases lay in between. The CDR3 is CASSPNRFLDSQNIQYF. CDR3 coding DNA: TGTGCCAGCTCACCTAACCGCTTCTTGGACAGTCAAAACATTCAGTACTTC.

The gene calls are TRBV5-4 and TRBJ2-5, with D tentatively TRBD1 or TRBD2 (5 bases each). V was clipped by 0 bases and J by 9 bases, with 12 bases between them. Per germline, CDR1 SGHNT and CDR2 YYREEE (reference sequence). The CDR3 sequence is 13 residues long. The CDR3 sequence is CASSLEGSAAQYF. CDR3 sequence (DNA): TGTGCCAGCAGCTTGGAGGGGAGTGCCGCCCAGTACTTC.

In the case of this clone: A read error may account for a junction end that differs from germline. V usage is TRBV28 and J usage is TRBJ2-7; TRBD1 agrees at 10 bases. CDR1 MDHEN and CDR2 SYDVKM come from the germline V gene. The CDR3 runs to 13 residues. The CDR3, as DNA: TGTGCCAGCAGTTACCGGGACAGGGGCGTTTTTAACTTC. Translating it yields CASSYRDRGVFNF.

The CDR3 sequence is CASRKRQSSYNEQFF. The CDR3 DNA sequence: TGTGCCAGCAGAAAGAGACAGAGCTCCTACAATGAGCAGTTCTTC. The chain carries TRBV28 and TRBJ2-1; maybe TRBD1 (5 bases). V was trimmed by 6 bases and J by 0 bases, leaving 12 bases between them. CDR3 length: 15 residues. CDR1 and CDR2 (germline): MDHEN, SYDVKM.

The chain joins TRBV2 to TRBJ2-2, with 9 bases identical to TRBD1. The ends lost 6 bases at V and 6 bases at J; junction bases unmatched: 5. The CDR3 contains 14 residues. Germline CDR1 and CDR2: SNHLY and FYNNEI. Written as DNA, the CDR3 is TGTGCCAGCAGGGATTGGACAGGGGCCGGGGAGCTGTTTTTT. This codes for CASRDWTGAGELFF.